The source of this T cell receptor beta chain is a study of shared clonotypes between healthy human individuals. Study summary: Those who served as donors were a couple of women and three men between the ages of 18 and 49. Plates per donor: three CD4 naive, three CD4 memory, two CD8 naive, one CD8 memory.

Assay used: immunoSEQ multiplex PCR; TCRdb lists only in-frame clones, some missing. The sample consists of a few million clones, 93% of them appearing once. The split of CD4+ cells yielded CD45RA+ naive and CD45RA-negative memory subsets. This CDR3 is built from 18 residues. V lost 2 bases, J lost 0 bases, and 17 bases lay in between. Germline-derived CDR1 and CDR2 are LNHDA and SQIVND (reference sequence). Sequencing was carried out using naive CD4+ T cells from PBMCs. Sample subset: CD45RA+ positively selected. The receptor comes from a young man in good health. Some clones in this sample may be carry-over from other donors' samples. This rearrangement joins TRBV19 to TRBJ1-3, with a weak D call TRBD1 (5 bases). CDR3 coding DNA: TGTGCCAGTAGTATATCCCCCTTGACAGCCTTCTCTGGAAACACCATATATTTT. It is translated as CASSISPLTAFSGNTIYF.